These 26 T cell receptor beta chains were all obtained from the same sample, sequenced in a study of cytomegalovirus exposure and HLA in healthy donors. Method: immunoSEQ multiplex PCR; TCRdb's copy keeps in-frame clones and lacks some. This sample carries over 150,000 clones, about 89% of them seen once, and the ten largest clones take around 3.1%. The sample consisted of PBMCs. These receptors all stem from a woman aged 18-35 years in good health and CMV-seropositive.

The CDR3 DNA is TGCGCCAGCAGCCCGCCGGGGAGGGGAAACATTCAGTACTTC. Translated, it gives CASSPPGRGNIQYF. The rearrangement joins TRBV4-1 to TRBJ2-4; 7 nucleotides agree with TRBD2. V dropped 4 bases and J dropped 6; count of bases not matched to a gene: 6. The CDR3 spans 14 residues. Germline lookup yields CDR1 MGHRA and CDR2 YSYEKL.

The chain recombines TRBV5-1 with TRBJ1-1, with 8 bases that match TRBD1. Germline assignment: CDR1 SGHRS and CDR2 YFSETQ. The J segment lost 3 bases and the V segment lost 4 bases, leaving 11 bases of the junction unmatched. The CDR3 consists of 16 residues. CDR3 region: CASSIERTGIDTEAFF. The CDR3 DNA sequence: TGCGCCAGCAGCATCGAAAGGACAGGGATAGACACTGAAGCTTTCTTT.

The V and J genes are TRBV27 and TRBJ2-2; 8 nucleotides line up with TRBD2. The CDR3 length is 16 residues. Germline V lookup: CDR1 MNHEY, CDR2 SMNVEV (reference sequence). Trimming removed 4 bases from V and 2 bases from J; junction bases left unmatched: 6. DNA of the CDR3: TGTGCCAGCAGTTCCCGGGGGGGTCCTAACACCGGGGAGCTGTTTTTT. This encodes CASSSRGGPNTGELFF.

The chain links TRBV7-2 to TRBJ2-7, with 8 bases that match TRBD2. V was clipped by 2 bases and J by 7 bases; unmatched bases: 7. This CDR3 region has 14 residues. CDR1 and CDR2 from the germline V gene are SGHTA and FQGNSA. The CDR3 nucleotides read TGTGCCAGCAGCTTATCTCCGGTAGCGGGGGAGCAGTACTTC. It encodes CASSLSPVAGEQYF.

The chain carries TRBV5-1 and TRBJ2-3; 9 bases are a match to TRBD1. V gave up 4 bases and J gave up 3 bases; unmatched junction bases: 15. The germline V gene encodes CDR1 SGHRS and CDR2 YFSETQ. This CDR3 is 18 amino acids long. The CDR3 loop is CASSRTFNRDRVTDTQYF. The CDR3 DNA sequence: TGCGCCAGCAGCCGGACTTTCAACCGGGACAGGGTAACAGATACGCAGTATTTT.

The CDR3 reads CASSIWRDYNEQFF. DNA for the CDR3: TGTGCCAGTAGTATATGGCGGGACTACAATGAGCAGTTCTTC. V usage is TRBV19 and J usage is TRBJ2-1; D is possibly TRBD2 (6 bases). This CDR3 contains 14 residues. Trimming removed 2 bases from V and 3 bases from J, with 8 bases in between. Germline lookup yields CDR1 LNHDA and CDR2 SQIVND (reference sequence).

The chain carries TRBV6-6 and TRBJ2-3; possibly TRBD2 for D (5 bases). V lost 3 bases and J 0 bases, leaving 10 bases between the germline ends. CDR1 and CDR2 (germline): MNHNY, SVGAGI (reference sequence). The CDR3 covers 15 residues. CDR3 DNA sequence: TGTGCCAGCAGTTATAGGACTGCAAGCACAGATACGCAGTATTTT. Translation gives CASSYRTASTDTQYF.

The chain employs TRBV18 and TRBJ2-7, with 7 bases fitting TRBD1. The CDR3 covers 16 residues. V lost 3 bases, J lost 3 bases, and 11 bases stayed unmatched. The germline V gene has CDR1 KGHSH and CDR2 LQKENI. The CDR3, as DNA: TGTGCCAGCTCACCTCAACACGGGACAGCTCTCTACGAGCAGTACTTC. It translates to CASSPQHGTALYEQYF.

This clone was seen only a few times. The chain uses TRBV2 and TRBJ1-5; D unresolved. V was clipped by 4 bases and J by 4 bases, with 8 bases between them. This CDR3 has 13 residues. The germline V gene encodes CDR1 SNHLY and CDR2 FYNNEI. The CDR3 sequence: CASSAGENQPQHF. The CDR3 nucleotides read TGTGCCAGCAGTGCCGGGGAAAATCAGCCCCAGCATTTT.

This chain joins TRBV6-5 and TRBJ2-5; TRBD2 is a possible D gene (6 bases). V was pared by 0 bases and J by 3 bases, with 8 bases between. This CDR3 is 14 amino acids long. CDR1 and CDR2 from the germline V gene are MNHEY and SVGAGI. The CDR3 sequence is CASSYSGGKETQYF. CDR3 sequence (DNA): TGTGCCAGCAGTTACTCGGGGGGTAAAGAGACCCAGTACTTC.

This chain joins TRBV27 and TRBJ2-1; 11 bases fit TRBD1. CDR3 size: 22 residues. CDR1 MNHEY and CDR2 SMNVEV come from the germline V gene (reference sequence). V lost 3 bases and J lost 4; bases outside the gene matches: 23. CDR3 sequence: CASSFWTGGAGSGAPSYNEQFF. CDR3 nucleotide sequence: TGTGCCAGCAGTTTTTGGACAGGGGGCGCAGGTAGCGGGGCCCCTTCTTACAATGAGCAGTTCTTC.

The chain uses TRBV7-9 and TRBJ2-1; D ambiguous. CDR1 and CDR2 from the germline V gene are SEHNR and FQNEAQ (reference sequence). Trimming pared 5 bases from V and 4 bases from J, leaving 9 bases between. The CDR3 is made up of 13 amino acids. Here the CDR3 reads CASSPGFYNEQFF. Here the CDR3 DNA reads TGTGCCAGCAGCCCCGGGTTTTACAATGAGCAGTTCTTC.

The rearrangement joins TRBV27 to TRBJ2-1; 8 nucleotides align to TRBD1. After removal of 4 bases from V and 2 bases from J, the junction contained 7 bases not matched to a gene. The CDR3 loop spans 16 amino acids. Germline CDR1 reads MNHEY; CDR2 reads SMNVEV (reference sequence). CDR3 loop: CASSSGQGGPYNEQFF. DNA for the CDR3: TGTGCCAGCAGTTCCGGACAGGGAGGCCCCTACAATGAGCAGTTCTTC.

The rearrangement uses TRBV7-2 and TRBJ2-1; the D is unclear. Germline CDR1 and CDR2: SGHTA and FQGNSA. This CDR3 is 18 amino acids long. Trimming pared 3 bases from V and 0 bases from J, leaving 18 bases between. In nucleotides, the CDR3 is TGTGCCAGCAGCTTGCTAAACGCTAGGATGAGCTCCTACAATGAGCAGTTCTTC. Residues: CASSLLNARMSSYNEQFF.

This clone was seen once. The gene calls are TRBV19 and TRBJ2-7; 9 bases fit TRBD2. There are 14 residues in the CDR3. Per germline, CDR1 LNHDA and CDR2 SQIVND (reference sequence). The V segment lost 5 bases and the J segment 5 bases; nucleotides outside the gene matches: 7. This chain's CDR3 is CASSQYSGSNEQYF. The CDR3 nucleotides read TGTGCCAGTAGTCAATATAGCGGGAGCAACGAGCAGTACTTC.

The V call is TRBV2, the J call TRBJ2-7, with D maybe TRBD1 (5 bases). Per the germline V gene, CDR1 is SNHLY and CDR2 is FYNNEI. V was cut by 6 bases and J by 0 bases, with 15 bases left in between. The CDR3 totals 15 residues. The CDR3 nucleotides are TGTGCCAGCAGGGCCGACAGAGCCCCCTCCTACGAGCAGTACTTC. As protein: CASRADRAPSYEQYF.

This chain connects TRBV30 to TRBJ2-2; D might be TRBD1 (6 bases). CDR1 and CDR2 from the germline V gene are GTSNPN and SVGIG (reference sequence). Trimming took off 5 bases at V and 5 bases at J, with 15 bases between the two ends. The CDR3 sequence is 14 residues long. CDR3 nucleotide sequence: TGTGCCTGGGGAAAGGGGGTTCTTACCGGGGAGCTGTTTTTT. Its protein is CAWGKGVLTGELFF.

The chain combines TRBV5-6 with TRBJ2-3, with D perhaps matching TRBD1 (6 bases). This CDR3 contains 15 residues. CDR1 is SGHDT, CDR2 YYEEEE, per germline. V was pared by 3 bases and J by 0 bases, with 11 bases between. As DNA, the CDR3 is TGTGCCAGCAGCTCTGGACAGTTTAGCACAGATACGCAGTATTTT. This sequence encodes CASSSGQFSTDTQYF.

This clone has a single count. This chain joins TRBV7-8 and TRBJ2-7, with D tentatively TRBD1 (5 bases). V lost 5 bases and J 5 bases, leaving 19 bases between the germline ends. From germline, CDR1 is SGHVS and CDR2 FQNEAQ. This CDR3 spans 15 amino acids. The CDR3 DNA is TGTGCCAGCAGCCCTTGGGGCCTCGGGTCTGACGAGCAGTACTTC. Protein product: CASSPWGLGSDEQYF.

The DNA of the CDR3 is TGTGCCAGCAGACAAGGGAGGACTAATGAAAAACTGTTTTTT. Its translation is CASRQGRTNEKLFF. The chain employs TRBV25-1 and TRBJ1-4; the D is unclear. Trimming pared 6 bases from V and 2 bases from J, leaving 10 bases between. Germline-derived CDR1 and CDR2 are MGHDK and SYGVNS. The CDR3 sequence is 14 residues long.

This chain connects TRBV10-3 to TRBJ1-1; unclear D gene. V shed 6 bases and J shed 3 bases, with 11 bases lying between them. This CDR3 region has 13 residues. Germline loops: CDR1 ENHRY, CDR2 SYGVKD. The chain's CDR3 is CAISLRADTEAFF. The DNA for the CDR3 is TGTGCCATCAGCCTCCGTGCGGACACTGAAGCTTTCTTT.

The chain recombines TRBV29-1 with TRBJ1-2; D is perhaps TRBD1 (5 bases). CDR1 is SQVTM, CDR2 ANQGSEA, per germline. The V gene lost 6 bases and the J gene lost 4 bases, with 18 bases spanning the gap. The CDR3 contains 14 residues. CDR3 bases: TGCAGCGTCGACGGGGAGGGGAGGGGCTATGGCTACACCTTC. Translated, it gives CSVDGEGRGYGYTF.

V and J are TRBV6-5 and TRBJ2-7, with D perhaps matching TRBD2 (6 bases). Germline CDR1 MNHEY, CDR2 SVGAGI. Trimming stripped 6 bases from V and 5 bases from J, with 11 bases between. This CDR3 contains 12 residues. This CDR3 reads CASRGDFHEQYF. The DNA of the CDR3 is TGTGCCAGCAGGGGGGACTTCCACGAGCAGTACTTC.

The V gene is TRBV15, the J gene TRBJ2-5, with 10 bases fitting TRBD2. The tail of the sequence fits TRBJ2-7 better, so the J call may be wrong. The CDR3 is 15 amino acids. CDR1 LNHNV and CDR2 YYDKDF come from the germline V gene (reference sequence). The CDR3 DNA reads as TGTGCCACCAGCAGAGAGGTTCTAGCGGGAGTCGAGCAGTACTTC. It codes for CATSREVLAGVEQYF.

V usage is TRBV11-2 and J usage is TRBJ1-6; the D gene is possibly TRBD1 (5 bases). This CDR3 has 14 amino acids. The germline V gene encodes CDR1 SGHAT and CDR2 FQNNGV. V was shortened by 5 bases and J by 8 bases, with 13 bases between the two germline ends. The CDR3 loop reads CASSPRAGDSPLHF. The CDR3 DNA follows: TGTGCCAGCAGCCCCAGGGCGGGGGATTCACCCCTCCACTTT.

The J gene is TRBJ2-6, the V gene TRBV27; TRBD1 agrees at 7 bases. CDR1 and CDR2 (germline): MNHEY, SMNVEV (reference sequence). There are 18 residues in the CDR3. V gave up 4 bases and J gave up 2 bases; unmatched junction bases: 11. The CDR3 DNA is TGTGCCAGCAGTTGGGACAGCTCTTTCATCGCTGGGGCCAACGTCCTGACTTTC. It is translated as CASSWDSSFIAGANVLTF.